Following are 4 T cell receptor beta chains from one sample sequenced in a study of cytomegalovirus exposure and HLA in healthy donors. Some clones are missing from TCRdb's copy, which holds only in-frame ones; the method was immunoSEQ multiplex PCR. The top ten clones hold 1.8% of a sample with 140,000 to 150,000 clones, approximately 94% of them seen once. The sequenced material came from PBMCs. The source of these receptors is a man aged 18 to 29 in good health and CMV-seropositive.

This chain connects TRBV5-6 to TRBJ2-1; weak D call: TRBD2 (5 bases). Trimming removed 0 bases from V and 5 bases from J, with 12 bases in between. CDR3 length: 15 residues. Looked up from germline, CDR1 is SGHDT and CDR2 is YYEEEE. The CDR3 sequence: CASSLGASGNNEQFF. In nucleotides, the CDR3 is TGTGCCAGCAGCTTGGGGGCCTCGGGGAACAATGAGCAGTTCTTC. Using reference TRBV5-6 and TRBJ2-1 for the parts outside the CDR3, the full variable domain is DAGVTQSPTHLIKTRGQQVTLRCSPKSGHDTVSWYQQALGQGPQFIFQYYEEEERQRGNFPDRFSGHQFPNYSSELNVNALLLGDSALYLCASSLGASGNNEQFFGPGTRLTVL.

The chain combines TRBV7-8 with TRBJ1-5; perhaps TRBD1 as D (6 bases). This CDR3 has 15 residues. Per germline, CDR1 SGHVS and CDR2 FQNEAQ. The V gene lost 4 bases and the J gene lost 6 bases, with 16 bases spanning the gap. The CDR3 coding sequence is TGTGCCAGCAGCTCGGGGACCGACAGGTTTCAGCCCCAGCATTTT. Its translation is CASSSGTDRFQPQHF.

This chain joins TRBV15 and TRBJ2-7; D gene uncertain. Germline values: CDR1 LNHNV, CDR2 YYDKDF (reference sequence). This CDR3 has 16 amino acids. Trimming removed 0 bases from V and 6 bases from J, with 18 bases in between. CDR3 in DNA: TGTGCCACCAGCAGAGATCTCCCCAATTCACGGAGCGAGCAGTACTTC. This sequence encodes CATSRDLPNSRSEQYF. Full variable domain (outside the CDR3, taken from reference TRBV15 and TRBJ2-7): DAMVIQNPRYQVTQFGKPVTLSCSQTLNHNVMYWYQQKSSQAPKLLFHYYDKDFNNEADTPDNFQSRRPNTSFCFLDIRSPGLGDTAMYLCATSRDLPNSRSEQYFGPGTRLTVT.

The rearrangement joins TRBV7-9 to TRBJ2-6; D unresolved. CDR1 is SEHNR, CDR2 FQNEAQ, per germline (reference sequence). The CDR3 length is 16 residues. The V and J ends lost 5 bases and 1 base respectively, with 12 bases between them. CDR3 sequence: CASSTHRGSGANVLTF. CDR3 nucleotides: TGTGCCAGCAGCACGCACCGCGGATCTGGGGCCAACGTCCTGACTTTC.